The next 9 T cell receptor beta chains were all read from a single sample in a study of post-analysis software for immune sequencing data. Findings and caveats of the study: Five or six TRBV segments, TRBV5-6, TRBV5-1 and TRBV20-1 among them, were found more frequent in patients than controls.

These receptors' targets are unknown. Researchers reported that TCR beta cDNA libraries carried unique molecular identifiers. Using its own MiXCR run on the PCR reads, TCRdb lists one record per CDR3 protein. Here the sample spans roughly 620,000 distinct CDR3 sequences, around 44% being singletons. Sequencing was performed on blood. The receptors come from a girl aged 10-17 years with multiple sclerosis.

In its sample, this clonotype was seen a few times. The chain combines TRBV29-1 with TRBJ2-7; D gene unclear. The CDR3 has 10 amino acids. Germline CDR1 reads SQVTM; CDR2 reads ANQGSEA. V lost 4 bases, J lost 6 bases, and 7 bases lay in between. The CDR3 DNA reads as TGCAGCGTTGTTGGCACCGAGCAGTACTTC. Residues: CSVVGTEQYF.

J is TRBJ2-3 and V is TRBV9; 7 bases are shared with TRBD2. The germline V gene encodes CDR1 SGDLS and CDR2 YYNGEE. Trimming cost V 2 bases and J 8 bases; bases outside gene matches: 11. This CDR3 spans 15 amino acids. The CDR3 here is CASSVGSGAAPTQYF. In DNA, the CDR3 is TGTGCCAGCAGCGTGGGAAGCGGGGCAGCCCCTACGCAGTATTTT.

This clonotype was found a few times. V gene TRBV20-1 combines with J gene TRBJ1-1; 10 bases are a match to TRBD1. There are 16 residues in the CDR3. Per the germline V gene, CDR1 is DFQATT and CDR2 is SNEGSKA (reference sequence). CDR3 sequence: CSLRKPGQGFNTEAFF. Here the CDR3 DNA reads TGCAGCCTTCGTAAACCGGGACAGGGGTTTAACACTGAAGCTTTCTTT.

This clonotype has a count of ten or more. The CDR3 loop reads CASSLGENTEAFF. CDR3 coding DNA: TGCGCCAGCAGCTTGGGGGAGAACACTGAAGCTTTCTTT. This sequence joins TRBV5-1 and TRBJ1-1, with D unresolved. In germline, CDR1 is SGHRS, CDR2 YFSETQ. V lost 0 bases to trimming and J lost 1 base, with 4 bases between them. This CDR3 comprises 13 residues.

This clonotype appeared a few times. This chain uses TRBV10-2 with TRBJ2-7, with 10 bases that match TRBD2. Germline values: CDR1 WSHSY, CDR2 SAAADI. This CDR3 spans 24 amino acids. The junction had 29 bases not matched to a gene; V was cut back by 0 bases and J by 3 bases. The CDR3 bases are TGCGCCAGCAGTGAGTCAAGAGGTAGCGGGAGGCGTGGTAATCTAAGTATTCCCTACTACGAGCAGTACTTC. Translated, it gives CASSESRGSGRRGNLSIPYYEQYF.

The chain joins TRBV6-5 to TRBJ2-5; 8 bases agree with TRBD1. The J call may be mistaken, given a closer DNA end match to TRBJ2-7. CDR1 and CDR2 (germline): MNHEY, SVGAGI. This CDR3 is 14 amino acids long. In DNA, the CDR3 is TGTGCCAGCAGTAGAAGACAGGGGTTGGGCGAGCAGTACTTC. Its protein is CASSRRQGLGEQYF.

This clonotype was seen a few times. The rearrangement joins TRBV12-3 or TRBV12-4 to TRBJ1-2; tentatively, D is TRBD1 (5 bases). Trimming took 3 bases from V and 2 from J, leaving 7 bases between them. This CDR3 spans 13 amino acids. CDR3 in amino acids: CASSFRDNYGYTF. CDR3 nucleotide sequence: TGTGCCAGCAGTTTCCGGGACAACTATGGCTACACCTTC.

This chain connects TRBV20-1 to TRBJ2-7; TRBD2 agrees at 10 bases. The J call may be incorrect, as the DNA end agrees better with TRBJ2-5. Germline V gene lookup returns CDR1 DFQATT and CDR2 SNEGSKA (reference sequence). The CDR3 spans 16 residues. CDR3 nucleotides: TGCAGTGCTAGAGATCTGCTAGCGGGGGATCAAGAGACCCAGTACTTC. It translates to CSARDLLAGDQETQYF.

This clonotype was recorded once. The genes are TRBV7-2 and TRBJ2-1; D call uncertain. Trimming left V 5 bases short and J 1 base short, with 12 bases between. Germline CDR1 reads SGHTA; CDR2 reads FQGNSA. The CDR3 consists of 15 residues. The CDR3 DNA reads TGTGCCAGCAGCGGGGATTATGTGTCCTACAATGAGCAGTTCTTC. It translates to CASSGDYVSYNEQFF. The full variable domain, in which reference TRBV7-2 and TRBJ2-1 provide the parts outside the CDR3, is GAGVSQSPSNKVTEKGKDVELRCDPISGHTALYWYRQSLGQGLEFLIYFQGNSAPDKSGLPSDRFSAERTGGSVSTLTIQRTQQEDSAVYLCASSGDYVSYNEQFFGPGTRLTVL.